A selection of T cell receptor beta chains follows, all from one sample in a study of T-cell memory formation after mild COVID-19. One entry per CDR3 protein, called by TCRdb with MiXCR from the 5' RACE reads. The repertoire holds fewer than 250,000 distinct CDR3 sequences, with 15% as singletons. Sample: PBMCs or a T cell subset sorted from them (not recorded which). These TCRs come from an adult woman who had mild COVID-19 (a few samples of this study predate the infection). Cell type and time point are not known. CDR3s include the opening cysteine and the closing phenylalanine or tryptophan. The D gene is left open where the match is weak. Size is omitted from some rows. Given values are once, few, many or a class for expanded clones.

j_call | v_call | d_call | clone_size | cdr3_aa | cdr3_nt
TRBJ2-3 | TRBV24-1 | TRBD1 | few | CATSDSRVGQGSTDTQYF | TGTGCCACCAGTGATTCGCGGGTTGGACAGGGGAGCACAGATACGCAGTATTTT
TRBJ2-2 | TRBV4-2 | NA | NA | CASSRRDTQYTGELFF | TGTGCCAGCAGCCGCCGGGACACCCAATACACCGGGGAGCTGTTTTTT
TRBJ2-3 | TRBV7-3 | TRBD1 | few | CASSATGVSTDTQYF | TGTGCCAGCAGCGCGACAGGGGTTAGCACAGATACGCAGTATTTT
TRBJ2-3 | TRBV4-1 | NA | NA | CASSPSQSTDTQYF | TGCGCCAGCAGCCCTTCGCAGAGCACAGATACGCAGTATTTT
TRBJ1-2 | TRBV11-2 | TRBD1 | NA | CASSPTGLWLNYGYTF | TGTGCCAGCAGCCCGACAGGGCTGTGGCTTAACTATGGCTACACCTTC
TRBJ1-1 | TRBV20-1 | NA | NA | CSARDYRNTEAFF | TGCAGTGCAAGGGACTACCGGAACACTGAAGCTTTCTTT
TRBJ2-3 | TRBV9 | NA | few | CASSIGRISATTDTQYF | TGTGCCAGCAGCATCGGACGCATTTCTGCGACCACAGATACGCAGTATTTT
TRBJ1-5 | TRBV24-1 | NA | many | CATSDSGRGHNQPQHF | TGTGCCACCAGTGATTCGGGCAGGGGACACAATCAGCCCCAGCATTTT
TRBJ2-7 | TRBV19 | NA | few | CASKPPNGYEQYF | TGTGCCAGTAAACCCCCGAACGGCTACGAGCAGTACTTC
TRBJ2-7 | TRBV20-1 | NA | few | CSAAGAGRTYEQYF | TGCAGTGCTGCGGGGGCCGGTCGAACCTACGAGCAGTACTTC
TRBJ2-2 | TRBV15 | NA | few | CATSRDLLVPGELFF | TGTGCCACCAGCAGAGATCTACTGGTACCCGGGGAGCTGTTTTTT
TRBJ1-1 | TRBV9 | NA | few | CASSVATARTEAFF | TGTGCCAGCAGCGTAGCAACAGCCCGCACTGAAGCTTTCTTT
TRBJ1-1 | TRBV6-1 | NA | NA | CASSEVGVGNTEAFF | TGTGCCAGCAGTGAGGTTGGGGTCGGGAACACTGAAGCTTTCTTT
TRBJ1-1 | TRBV11-2 | NA | few | CASSSPSQGYTEAFF | TGTGCCAGCAGCTCACCGTCTCAGGGGTACACTGAAGCTTTCTTT
TRBJ2-7 | TRBV5-1 | NA | many | CASSLKAGAIYEQYF | TGCGCCAGCAGCTTGAAGGCAGGCGCAATTTACGAGCAGTACTTC
TRBJ1-5 | TRBV15 | NA | NA | CATSRAFDVLNQPQHF | TGTGCCACCAGCAGAGCCTTCGACGTTTTAAATCAGCCCCAGCATTTT
TRBJ1-2 | TRBV18 | TRBD1 | NA | CASHETGQGNRYTF | TGTGCCAGCCATGAAACGGGACAGGGAAATCGCTACACCTTC
TRBJ2-7 | TRBV7-9 | TRBD1 | few | CASGQGSGGQYF | TGTGCCAGCGGACAGGGTTCGGGCGGGCAGTACTTC
TRBJ2-1 | TRBV24-1 | NA | few | CATSDPVAPDEQFF | TGTGCCACCAGTGACCCTGTGGCCCCCGATGAGCAGTTCTTC
TRBJ2-4 | TRBV27 | NA | many | CASSPDTLAKNIQYF | TGTGCCAGCAGCCCTGACACCTTAGCCAAAAACATTCAGTACTTC
TRBJ1-4 | TRBV20-1 | NA | NA | CSAHPVRGPMNF | TGCAGTGCGCATCCCGTTCGTGGGCCTATGAATTTT
TRBJ2-7 | TRBV27 | TRBD1 | NA | CASRLQGTYEQYF | TGTGCCAGCAGATTACAGGGGACCTACGAGCAGTACTTC
TRBJ2-1 | TRBV12-3/TRBV12-4 | NA | NA | CASSLDREQFF | TGTGCCAGCAGTTTAGATCGGGAGCAGTTCTTC
TRBJ2-7 | TRBV25-1 | NA | NA | CASSEGVGVRDNSYEQYF | TGTGCCAGCAGTGAAGGTGTGGGGGTGCGGGACAATTCCTACGAGCAGTACTTC
TRBJ2-5 | TRBV5-4 | TRBD1 | NA | CASSRRQGQETQYF | TGTGCCAGCAGTCGAAGACAGGGCCAAGAGACCCAGTACTTC
TRBJ2-7 | TRBV10-3 | NA | few | CAISQTSSEQYF | TGTGCCATCAGCCAAACTAGTAGCGAGCAGTACTTC
TRBJ1-2 | TRBV24-1 | TRBD1 | NA | CATSDNRGDYGYTF | TGTGCCACCAGTGATAACAGGGGGGACTATGGCTACACCTTC
TRBJ2-7 | TRBV5-1 | NA | NA | CASSLEVTASYEQYF | TGCGCCAGCAGCTTGGAAGTGACAGCCTCCTACGAGCAGTACTTC
TRBJ2-3 | TRBV11-1 | NA | NA | CASSTDPGTDTQYF | TGTGCCAGCAGCACCGACCCTGGCACAGATACGCAGTATTTT
TRBJ1-1 | TRBV11-2 | NA | few | CASSLGIEAFF | TGTGCCAGCAGCTTAGGTATTGAAGCTTTCTTT
TRBJ1-5 | TRBV9 | NA | few | CASSQGTAQPQHF | TGTGCCAGCAGTCAGGGTACAGCTCAGCCCCAGCATTTT
TRBJ2-5 | TRBV24-1 | NA | NA | CATSDAAGGGETQYF | TGTGCCACCAGTGACGCCGCTGGAGGTGGAGAGACCCAGTACTTC
TRBJ2-1 | TRBV11-2 | NA | few | CASSRQFRGDSYNEQFF | TGTGCCAGCAGCCGCCAATTCCGGGGCGATTCCTACAATGAGCAGTTCTTC
TRBJ2-2 | TRBV24-1 | NA | few | CATSASGPGGRYTGELFF | TGTGCCACCAGTGCCTCAGGACCGGGGGGCAGATACACCGGGGAGCTGTTTTTT
TRBJ2-7 | TRBV24-1 | NA | NA | CATNDVQGEQYF | TGTGCCACCAACGATGTTCAAGGGGAGCAGTACTTC
TRBJ2-7 | TRBV7-2 | TRBD1 | NA | CASSPTGVVYEQYF | TGTGCCAGCAGCCCGACAGGGGTCGTCTACGAGCAGTACTTC